Below are 19 T cell receptor beta chains sequenced from a single sample in a study of cytotoxic CD8 clonotypes in ibrutinib-treated CLL. This table comes from immunoSEQ multiplex PCR, and its TCRdb copy is limited to in-frame clones, with some not included. The repertoire includes 130,000 or so clones, roughly 80% of them detected once, and around 30% sits in the top ten. Sequencing used PBMCs, obtained after 12 months of ibrutinib treatment. These receptors were taken from a human donor with chronic lymphocytic leukemia.

A single count supports this clone. The chain employs TRBV5-6 and TRBJ1-2, with 11 bases that match TRBD1. The V gene end was trimmed by 2 bases and the J gene end by 7 bases; junction bases not matched to a gene: 4. This CDR3 contains 14 residues. The germline V gene has CDR1 SGHDT and CDR2 YYEEEE. The CDR3 here is CASSFGQGARGYTF. DNA of the CDR3: TGTGCCAGCAGCTTCGGACAGGGGGCGCGTGGCTACACCTTC.

This CDR3 is CASAGTANTEAFF. The CDR3 bases are TGTGCCAGTGCCGGGACAGCTAACACTGAAGCTTTCTTT. The J gene is TRBJ1-1, the V gene TRBV28, with TRBD1 identical over 7 bases. CDR3 length: 13 residues. Trimming removed 9 bases from V and 2 bases from J; junction bases left unmatched: 6. CDR1 is MDHEN, CDR2 SYDVKM, per germline.

The chain joins TRBV5-4 to TRBJ2-7; 7 positions agree with TRBD1. The CDR3 totals 14 residues. Trimming at V came to 4 bases and at J to 3 bases, leaving 7 bases not matched to a gene. The V gene's germline CDR1 is SGHNT and CDR2 YYREEE (reference sequence). The CDR3 sequence is CASSRNYRGYEQYF. Here the CDR3 DNA reads TGTGCCAGCAGCCGTAATTACAGGGGCTACGAGCAGTACTTC.

Points on this clone: A read error may account for a junction end that differs from germline. The rearrangement joins TRBV2 to TRBJ2-4; 7 nucleotides line up with TRBD1. Germline values: CDR1 SNHLY, CDR2 FYNNEI. The CDR3 totals 10 residues. The CDR3 sequence is CASTGGSESF. DNA for the CDR3: TGTGCCAGCACAGGGGGAAGTGAAAGCTTC.

This clone was observed many times. The chain is built from TRBV5-1 and TRBJ2-3, with 9 bases fitting TRBD2. Germline values: CDR1 SGHRS, CDR2 YFSETQ. V trimming: 5 bases; J trimming: 0 bases; junction bases outside the gene matches: 4. The CDR3 extends over 15 amino acids. DNA of the CDR3: TGCGCCAGCAGTTATAGCGGGAGTAGCACAGATACGCAGTATTTT. Translated, it gives CASSYSGSSTDTQYF.

V and J are TRBV28 and TRBJ2-2, with 7 bases identical to TRBD2. CDR3 size: 16 residues. Germline V gene data show CDR1 as MDHEN and CDR2 as SYDVKM. Unmatched junction bases numbered 11, after V lost 5 bases and J lost 5 bases. The CDR3 loop is CASSDRLAAGTGELFF. CDR3 DNA sequence: TGTGCCAGCAGTGACCGACTAGCCGCCGGGACCGGGGAGCTGTTTTTT.

The chain is built from TRBV7-9 and TRBJ2-7; maybe TRBD2 (5 bases). The CDR3 extends over 14 amino acids. V was cut by 0 bases and J by 1 base, with 7 bases left in between. Per germline, CDR1 SEHNR and CDR2 FQNEAQ (reference sequence). Here the CDR3 DNA reads TGTGCCAGCAGCTTAGCCCGACTATCCTACGAGCAGTACTTC. Translation gives CASSLARLSYEQYF.

The chain combines TRBV14 with TRBJ1-4; 7 positions agree with TRBD1. The V gene's germline CDR1 is SGHDN and CDR2 FVKESK. The CDR3 consists of 15 residues. With 2 bases clipped from V and 2 bases from J, the junction kept 2 bases outside the gene matches. CDR3 nucleotide sequence: TGTGCCAGCAGCCAAAGGACAGGCACTAATGAAAAACTGTTTTTT. It codes for CASSQRTGTNEKLFF.

This clone was recorded a few times. V gene TRBV28 combines with J gene TRBJ1-5, with D uncertain. The CDR3 extends over 12 amino acids. Deletions cut 4 bases from V and 3 bases from J, with 4 bases between. CDR1 and CDR2 from the germline V gene are MDHEN and SYDVKM. CDR3 sequence: CASSSPNQPQHF. In nucleotides, the CDR3 is TGTGCCAGCAGTTCCCCCAATCAGCCCCAGCATTTT. Filled out from reference TRBV28 and TRBJ1-5, the complete variable domain reads DVKVTQSSRYLVKRTGEKVFLECVQDMDHENMFWYRQDPGLGLRLIYFSYDVKMKEKGDIPEGYSVSREKKERFSLILESASTNQTSMYLCASSSPNQPQHFGDGTRLSIL.

The chain links TRBV2 to TRBJ1-1; no clear D. The CDR3 extends over 10 amino acids. The ends were cut back, 4 bases at V and 9 bases at J, with 6 bases in the middle. Germline loops: CDR1 SNHLY, CDR2 FYNNEI. The DNA of the CDR3 is TGTGCCAGCAGTGCCGTTCAAGCTTTCTTT. The encoded protein is CASSAVQAFF. Full variable domain (remainder filled in from reference TRBV2 and TRBJ1-1): EPEVTQTPSHQVTQMGQEVILRCVPISNHLYFYWYRQILGQKVEFLVSFYNNEISEKSEIFDDQFSVERPDGSNFTLKIRSTKLEDSAMYFCASSAVQAFFGQGTRLTVV.

This clone was seen more than once but under ten times. The chain couples TRBV6-1 to TRBJ1-2; D is unresolved. With 1 base removed from V and 0 bases from J, the gap between germline ends came to 6 bases. CDR3 length equals 14 residues. Germline V gene sequence: CDR1 MNHNS, CDR2 SASEGT. The CDR3 reads CASSEGTTNYGYTF. The CDR3 nucleotides are TGTGCCAGCAGTGAAGGCACCACTAACTATGGCTACACCTTC.

V gene TRBV27 combines with J gene TRBJ1-6; D is ambiguous. The CDR3 is 13 residues long. Trimming pared 2 bases from V and 9 bases from J, leaving 8 bases between. Germline V lookup: CDR1 MNHEY, CDR2 SMNVEV (reference sequence). The CDR3 region is CASSLGLGSPLHF. The CDR3 region has the DNA TGTGCCAGCAGTTTAGGGTTGGGTTCACCCCTCCACTTT.

The chain is built from TRBV7-2 and TRBJ2-3; 7 bases are shared with TRBD2. The J segment lost 2 bases and the V segment lost 3 bases, leaving 2 bases of the junction unmatched. This CDR3 comprises 14 residues. CDR1 is SGHTA and CDR2 is FQGNSA in the germline V gene. CDR3 protein: CASSFRLATDTQYF. In DNA, the CDR3 is TGTGCCAGCAGCTTCCGACTAGCCACAGATACGCAGTATTTT.

The table lists this clone with a few counts. The chain links TRBV5-5 to TRBJ1-1; D not certain. The CDR3 covers 13 residues. Germline V gene lookup returns CDR1 SGHKS and CDR2 YYEKEE (reference sequence). Between the trimmed V and J ends, which lost 4 bases and 2 bases, there was a span of 9 bases. The chain's CDR3 is CASSPTPNTEAFF. CDR3 DNA sequence: TGTGCCAGCAGCCCTACACCAAACACTGAAGCTTTCTTT.

The genes are TRBV6-5 and TRBJ1-5; 7 bases are shared with TRBD1. The CDR3 spans 15 residues. Germline assignment: CDR1 MNHEY and CDR2 SVGAGI. J was trimmed by 3 bases and V by 6 bases; bases with no gene match: 8. CDR3 residues: CASRGGDSSNQPQHF. The CDR3 coding sequence is TGTGCCAGCAGGGGGGGGGACAGCTCCAATCAGCCCCAGCATTTT.

This rearrangement joins TRBV9 to TRBJ2-7; 10 nucleotides line up with TRBD1. With V trimmed by 4 bases and J by 3 bases, 4 bases remained unmatched. The CDR3 sequence is 14 residues long. Germline assignment: CDR1 SGDLS and CDR2 YYNGEE. The CDR3 here is CASSFRDRGYEQYF. As DNA, the CDR3 is TGTGCCAGCAGCTTCCGGGACAGGGGCTACGAGCAGTACTTC.

The chain couples TRBV19 to TRBJ2-5; 10 bases are shared with TRBD1. This CDR3 has 18 amino acids. Germline assignment: CDR1 LNHDA and CDR2 SQIVND (reference sequence). Trimming at V came to 1 base and at J to 5 bases, leaving 13 bases not matched to a gene. CDR3 in DNA: TGTGCCAGTAGTATAGTAACGAACCGACAGGGGGCGTGGGAGACCCAGTACTTC. This gives the protein CASSIVTNRQGAWETQYF.

The J gene is TRBJ2-7, the V gene TRBV6-5; 9 bases align to TRBD1. This CDR3 is 14 amino acids long. Germline assignment: CDR1 MNHEY and CDR2 SVGAGI. Trimming cost V 6 bases and J 5 bases; bases outside gene matches: 8. The CDR3 nucleotides are TGTGCCAGCAGAAAAGGGACAGGGAGGGACGAGCAGTACTTC. Its protein product is CASRKGTGRDEQYF.

The V gene is TRBV5-1, the J gene TRBJ2-1, with no clear D. CDR3 length: 13 amino acids. Between the trimmed V and J ends, which lost 4 bases and 4 bases, there was a span of 9 bases. CDR1 and CDR2 (germline): SGHRS, YFSETQ. As DNA, the CDR3 is TGCGCCAGCAGCCTTTCTAGGTACAATGAGCAGTTCTTC. Translated: CASSLSRYNEQFF.